This TCR beta chain was recovered during a study of molecular identifiers for immune sequencing clone quantification. On this clonotype itself: The antigen remains undetermined. A much larger clonotype is one base distant, so this may be a read error.

The study, taken as a whole, reports: Over 99% of CMV-specific effector molecules, but under 1% of naive ones, were in clones above 20 copies. Clone sizes that are highly expanded could be underestimated when identical TCR molecules share a barcode.

Previously described methods with listed TCR primers produced the bulk TCR libraries. From the PCR reads, TCRdb called clonotypes with MiXCR, one entry per CDR3 protein. The sample contains more than 250,000 distinct CDR3 sequences, 20% to 25% of which appear only once. CDR3 size: 18 residues. Germline V gives CDR1 DFQATT, CDR2 SNEGSKA (reference sequence). The sample consisted of naive CD8+ T cells from blood, with Jurkat cell RNA spiked in. Subset denoted: FACS-sorted CD8+CD4-CCR7+CD45RA+ naive T cells. The sequence came from a human donor in good health. Some libraries in this study had Jurkat cell RNA spiked in. The chain recombines TRBV20-1 with TRBJ2-3; D is perhaps TRBD1 or TRBD2 (7 bases each). DNA for the CDR3: TGCGGTGCTAGAGAACGAGGGGGCGGGAGACTTAGCACAGATACGCAGTATTTT. As protein: CGARERGGGRLSTDTQYF.